A selection of T cell receptor beta chains follows, all from one sample in a study of beta chain features in type 1 diabetes. Method: immunoSEQ multiplex PCR; TCRdb's copy keeps in-frame clones and lacks some. The table includes about 250,000 clones, over 12% detected once. Sample: naive CD4+ T cells from blood. The receptors come from a woman aged 40 to 50 in good health. CDR3s include the opening cysteine and the closing phenylalanine or tryptophan. A D gene is named only where the DNA matches it firmly. For some rows the clone size is stated as once, few or many, or as a class when expanded; others skip it.

>TRBD1|15|few|TRBJ2-1|TRBV5-1
TGCGCCAGCAGCTTCCGACAGGGGGCCTACAATGAGCAGTTCTTC
CASSFRQGAYNEQFF
>.|14|few|TRBJ2-5|TRBV5-4
TGTGCCAGCAGCATAGGACAGAGCCAAGAGACCCAGTACTTC
CASSIGQSQETQYF
>.|17|few|TRBJ2-4|TRBV4-3
TGCGCCAGCAGCCAGGGAATTAGCGGACTCCTCGGAAACATTCAGTACTTC
CASSQGISGLLGNIQYF
>.|14|few|TRBJ1-6|TRBV6-5
TGTGCCAGCACCTCGGGGATGGGGAATTCACCCCTCCACTTT
CASTSGMGNSPLHF
>.|14|.|TRBJ2-7|TRBV5-1
TGCGCCAGCAGCTCAGGGTTATCGGAGTCCGAGCAGTACTTC
CASSSGLSESEQYF
>.|14|.|TRBJ1-1|TRBV10-3
TGTGCCATCATGCCAGGGGCTCCGGGCACTGAAGCTTTCTTT
CAIMPGAPGTEAFF
>.|14|.|TRBJ1-4|TRBV2
TGTGCCAGCAGCGCAAGGGGGATATATGAAAAACTGTTTTTT
CASSARGIYEKLFF
>.|13|few|TRBJ1-1|TRBV7-9
TGTGCCAGCAGCTTGGCGGGAAACACTGAAGCTTTCTTT
CASSLAGNTEAFF
>TRBD2|15|.|TRBJ2-7|TRBV5-1
TGCGCCAGCAGCTTGGCCTTAGCGGGCTCCTACGAGCAGTACTTC
CASSLALAGSYEQYF
>TRBD1|14|few|TRBJ2-5|TRBV4-3
TGCGCCAGCAGCCGAGACAGGGTTGTAGAGACCCAGTACTTC
CASSRDRVVETQYF
>TRBD1|14|many|TRBJ1-5|TRBV7-9
TGTGCCAGCAGCAGACAGGGGGACCGGCAGCCCCAGCATTTT
CASSRQGDRQPQHF
>TRBD2|18|.|TRBJ2-3|TRBV13
TGTGCCAGCAGCTTAACGTCTAGCGGGGGGGGAAGCACAGATACGCAGTATTTT
CASSLTSSGGGSTDTQYF
>.|14|.|TRBJ1-2|TRBV2
TGTGCCAGCAGCCGTTGGCAGGGCACCGGTGGCTACACCTTC
CASSRWQGTGGYTF
>.|13|.|TRBJ2-3|TRBV19
TGTGCCAGTAGTATGCAGGGGACAGATACGCAGTATTTT
CASSMQGTDTQYF
>.|15|.|TRBJ1-1|TRBV18
TGTGCCACCACCCGGGACACAGGGATGAACACTGAAGCTTTCTTT
CATTRDTGMNTEAFF
>.|17|few|TRBJ2-3|TRBV12-5
TGTGCTAGTGGCCTCCCCCTCACGGGGGTGCGCACAGATACGCAGTATTTT
CASGLPLTGVRTDTQYF
>TRBD1|14|.|TRBJ2-3|TRBV2
TGTGCCAGCCCGACAGGGGTCGGCACAGATACGCAGTATTTT
CASPTGVGTDTQYF
>TRBD2|15|few|TRBJ2-3|TRBV2
TGTGCCAGCAGTGATCCTAGCGGGGGCGTAAATACGCAGTATTTT
CASSDPSGGVNTQYF
>.|14|few|TRBJ1-1|TRBV5-4
TGTGCCAGCAGCTTGCCAGGGGCCGGCACTGAAGCTTTCTTT
CASSLPGAGTEAFF
>.|13|.|TRBJ1-6|TRBV15
TGTGCCACCAGCTCCTTGCTGAGTTCACCCCTCCACTTT
CATSSLLSSPLHF
>.|13|.|TRBJ2-4|TRBV6-1
TGTGCCAGCAGTGAATCCGGCGGAAACATTCAGTACTTC
CASSESGGNIQYF
>.|15|.|TRBJ1-1|TRBV7-9
TGTGCCAGCAGCTTAGACCCCGGGTGGAACACTGAAGCTTTCTTT
CASSLDPGWNTEAFF
>.|17|.|TRBJ1-6|TRBV7-9
TGTGCCAGCAGCCGAGCAGGGGACCCCTCCTATAATTCACCCCTCCACTTT
CASSRAGDPSYNSPLHF
>.|13|.|TRBJ1-3|TRBV6-5
TGTGCCAGCAGTTACTCGCGTACGACGCGGAGGGATTTT
CASSYSRTTRRDF
>.|15|.|TRBJ1-6|TRBV6-4
TGTGCCAGCAGTGAACGGAGCTCCTATAATTCACCCCTCCACTTT
CASSERSSYNSPLHF
>.|13|.|TRBJ1-2|TRBV7-8
TGTGCCAGCACCAAAAACGCGGCAAATGGCTACACCTTC
CASTKNAANGYTF
>.|14|.|TRBJ2-5|TRBV2
TGTGCCAGCAGTGAAGCCCAGATCCAAGAGACCCAGTACTTC
CASSEAQIQETQYF
>TRBD1|15|few|TRBJ1-5|TRBV7-2
TGTGCCAGCAGCGGGAGGACAGGGGGGAATCAGCCCCAGCATTTT
CASSGRTGGNQPQHF
>TRBD1|19|few|TRBJ1-2|TRBV7-2
TGTGCCAGCAGCCCCCTCACTGGACAGGGTTTGCATCGTGGACGGGGCTACACCTTC
CASSPLTGQGLHRGRGYTF
>.|17|.|TRBJ2-3|TRBV7-8
TGTGCCAGCAGCTTTTTCTGGCGGAAGTCTAGCACAGATACGCAGTATTTT
CASSFFWRKSSTDTQYF
>TRBD2|14|few|TRBJ2-4|TRBV6-1
TGTGCCAGCAGTGTTACTAGCGGGGGGAACATTCAGTACTTC
CASSVTSGGNIQYF
>TRBD1|13|few|TRBJ1-2|TRBV19
TGTGCCAGTACCTCGGGACAGGTCCGGAGCTACACCTTC
CASTSGQVRSYTF
>.|12|.|TRBJ1-2|TRBV19
TGTGCCAGTAGTAACAGGGCGGAAGGCTACACCTTC
CASSNRAEGYTF
>.|16|.|TRBJ2-3|TRBV5-1
TGCGCCAGCAGCTTGGAAGCAGGGCTAAGCACAGATACGCAGTATTTT
CASSLEAGLSTDTQYF
>TRBD2|18|.|TRBJ2-5|TRBV5-4
TGTGCCAGCAGCTTGGGCTCCGTGACTAGCGGGGTACAAGAGACCCAGTACTTC
CASSLGSVTSGVQETQYF
>TRBD1|16|few|TRBJ2-5|TRBV6-1
TGTGCCAGCAGTGCTCGGACAGGGGGCATTAGAGAGACCCAGTACTTC
CASSARTGGIRETQYF
>TRBD2|14|.|TRBJ2-3|TRBV5-1
TGCGCCAGCATGCTAGCGGGGGGCACAGATACGCAGTATTTT
CASMLAGGTDTQYF
>TRBD2|15|few|TRBJ2-6|TRBV6-5
TGTGCCAGCAGTTCTGGGGGGGCTGGGGCCAACGTCCTGACTTTC
CASSSGGAGANVLTF
>TRBD2|15|.|TRBJ2-5|TRBV11-3
TGTGCCAGCAGCTTAGATGGGACTAGCCAAGAGACCCAGTACTTC
CASSLDGTSQETQYF
>TRBD1|15|.|TRBJ2-7|TRBV2
TGTGCCAGCAGTGAATTAGGACAGGGGAGCCACGAGCAGTACTTC
CASSELGQGSHEQYF
>.|14|few|TRBJ2-7|TRBV7-2
TGTGCCAGCAGCCCCCAGGGCGGTTCCTACGAGCAGTACTTC
CASSPQGGSYEQYF
>TRBD1|18|.|TRBJ1-6|TRBV7-9
TGTGCCAGCAGCTTATTGGCAGGGGGCAGCTCCTATAATTCACCCCTCCACTTT
CASSLLAGGSSYNSPLHF
>TRBD1|15|.|TRBJ2-6|TRBV6-6
TGTGCCATCAACGACCAGGGGGCTGGGGCCAACGTCCTGACTTTC
CAINDQGAGANVLTF
>.|13|few|TRBJ2-1|TRBV5-4
TGTGCCAGCAGCTTGCGGAGTTTGGATGAGCAGTTCTTC
CASSLRSLDEQFF
>.|16|.|TRBJ2-7|TRBV9
TGTGCCAGCAGCGTAGGAGTAGGGGGTTCCCCCCACGAGCAGTACTTC
CASSVGVGGSPHEQYF
>.|16|few|TRBJ2-7|TRBV15
TGTGCCACCAGCAAGAGTAGCATCTTCTCACCCTACGAGCAGTACTTC
CATSKSSIFSPYEQYF
>.|19|few|TRBJ1-4|TRBV4-2
TGTGCCAGCAGCCATCTCCGTCCCCTAAGCGGCCATGATGGGGAAAAACTGTTTTTT
CASSHLRPLSGHDGEKLFF
>.|14|.|TRBJ2-5|TRBV19
TGTGCCAGTAGTGGACTGGGGATCAGAGAGACCCAGTACTTC
CASSGLGIRETQYF
>TRBD2|14|.|TRBJ2-5|TRBV18
TGTGCCAGCTCACCATCTAGCGGGAGGGAGACCCAGTACTTC
CASSPSSGRETQYF
>.|14|.|TRBJ1-1|TRBV13
TGTGCCAGCAGCCTCCCGGGGGGATCTTCTGAAGCTTTCTTT
CASSLPGGSSEAFF
>TRBD1|15|.|TRBJ1-6|TRBV27
TGTGCCAGCAGTTTAGGGCAGGGGGCGTATTCACCCCTCCACTTT
CASSLGQGAYSPLHF